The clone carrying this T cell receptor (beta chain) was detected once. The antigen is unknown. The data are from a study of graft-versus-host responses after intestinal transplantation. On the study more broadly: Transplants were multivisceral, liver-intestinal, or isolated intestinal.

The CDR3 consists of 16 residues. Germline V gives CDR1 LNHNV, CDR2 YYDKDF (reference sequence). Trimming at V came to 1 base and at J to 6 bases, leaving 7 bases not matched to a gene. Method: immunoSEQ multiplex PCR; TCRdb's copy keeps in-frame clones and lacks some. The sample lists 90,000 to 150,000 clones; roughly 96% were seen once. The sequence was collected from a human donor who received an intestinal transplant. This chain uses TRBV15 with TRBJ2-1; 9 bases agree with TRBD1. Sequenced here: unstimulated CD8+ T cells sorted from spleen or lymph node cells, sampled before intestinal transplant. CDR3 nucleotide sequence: TGTGCCACCAGCAGAGTTTGGACAGGGGAAGGCAATGAGCAGTTCTTC. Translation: CATSRVWTGEGNEQFF.